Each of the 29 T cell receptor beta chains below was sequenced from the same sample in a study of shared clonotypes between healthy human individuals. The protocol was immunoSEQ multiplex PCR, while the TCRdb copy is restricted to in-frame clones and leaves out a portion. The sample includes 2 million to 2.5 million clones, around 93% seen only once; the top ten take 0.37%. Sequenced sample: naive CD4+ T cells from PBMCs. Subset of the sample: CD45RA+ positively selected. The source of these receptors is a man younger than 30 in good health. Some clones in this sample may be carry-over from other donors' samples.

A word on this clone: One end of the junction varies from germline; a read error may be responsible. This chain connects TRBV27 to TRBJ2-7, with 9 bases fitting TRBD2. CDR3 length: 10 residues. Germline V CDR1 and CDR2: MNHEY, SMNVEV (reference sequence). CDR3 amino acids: CASRTWSGRF. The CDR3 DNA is TGTGCCAGCAGGACGTGGAGCGGGAGGTTC.

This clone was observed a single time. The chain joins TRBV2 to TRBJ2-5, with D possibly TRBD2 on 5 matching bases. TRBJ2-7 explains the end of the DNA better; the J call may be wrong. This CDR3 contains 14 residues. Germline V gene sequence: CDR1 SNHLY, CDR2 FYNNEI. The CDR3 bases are TGTGCCAGCACCTTAGAGGGAACTTGGGGCGAGCAGTACTTC. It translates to CASTLEGTWGEQYF.

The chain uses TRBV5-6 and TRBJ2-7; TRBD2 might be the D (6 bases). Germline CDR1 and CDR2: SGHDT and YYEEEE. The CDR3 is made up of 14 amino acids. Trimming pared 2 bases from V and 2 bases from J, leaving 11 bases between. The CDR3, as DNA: TGTGCCAGCAGCTTAGCGGGTCCGCCCTACGAGCAGTACTTC. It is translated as CASSLAGPPYEQYF.

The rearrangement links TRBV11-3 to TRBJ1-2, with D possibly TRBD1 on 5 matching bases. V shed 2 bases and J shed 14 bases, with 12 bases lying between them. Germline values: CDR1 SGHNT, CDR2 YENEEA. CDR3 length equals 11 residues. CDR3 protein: CASSLKLGTTF. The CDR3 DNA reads TGTGCCAGCAGCTTAAAGTTGGGGACGACCTTC.

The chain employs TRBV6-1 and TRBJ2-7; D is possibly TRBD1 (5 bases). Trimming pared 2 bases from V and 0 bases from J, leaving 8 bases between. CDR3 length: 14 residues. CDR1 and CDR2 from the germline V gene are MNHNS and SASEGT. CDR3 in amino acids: CASSEQGSSYEQYF. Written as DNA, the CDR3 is TGTGCCAGCAGTGAACAGGGAAGCTCCTACGAGCAGTACTTC.

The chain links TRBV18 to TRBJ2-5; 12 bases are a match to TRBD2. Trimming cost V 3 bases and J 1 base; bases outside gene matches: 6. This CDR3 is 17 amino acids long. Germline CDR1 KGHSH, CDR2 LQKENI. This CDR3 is CASSPYLAGGPQETQYF. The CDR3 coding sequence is TGTGCCAGCTCACCGTATCTAGCGGGAGGGCCCCAAGAGACCCAGTACTTC.

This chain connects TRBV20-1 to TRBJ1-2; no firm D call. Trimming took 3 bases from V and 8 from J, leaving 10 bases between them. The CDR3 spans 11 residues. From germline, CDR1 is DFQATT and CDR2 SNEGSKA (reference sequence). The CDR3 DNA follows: TGCAGTGCTAGTGTTGCTGGCGGCTACACCTTC. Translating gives CSASVAGGYTF.

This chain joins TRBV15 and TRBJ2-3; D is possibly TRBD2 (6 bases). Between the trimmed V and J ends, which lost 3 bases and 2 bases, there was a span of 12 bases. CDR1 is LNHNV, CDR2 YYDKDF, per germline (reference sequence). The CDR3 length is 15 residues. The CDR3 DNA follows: TGTGCCACCAGCAGGGACTACTACGCCACAGATACGCAGTATTTT. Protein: CATSRDYYATDTQYF.

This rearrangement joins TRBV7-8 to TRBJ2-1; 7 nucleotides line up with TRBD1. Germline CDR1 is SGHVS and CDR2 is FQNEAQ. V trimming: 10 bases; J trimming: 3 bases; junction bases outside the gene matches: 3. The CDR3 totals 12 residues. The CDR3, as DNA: TGTGCCATCGGGACAGTCTACAATGAGCAGTTCTTC. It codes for CAIGTVYNEQFF.

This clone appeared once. The CDR3 DNA sequence: TGTGCCAGCAGTGTTAGCGGTACGAGCTCCTACAATGAGCAGTTCTTC. Translating it yields CASSVSGTSSYNEQFF. The genes are TRBV6-1 and TRBJ2-1, with a weak D call TRBD2 (6 bases). V lost 4 bases and J 0 bases, leaving 13 bases between the germline ends. This CDR3 comprises 16 residues. The germline CDR1 and CDR2 sequences are MNHNS and SASEGT.

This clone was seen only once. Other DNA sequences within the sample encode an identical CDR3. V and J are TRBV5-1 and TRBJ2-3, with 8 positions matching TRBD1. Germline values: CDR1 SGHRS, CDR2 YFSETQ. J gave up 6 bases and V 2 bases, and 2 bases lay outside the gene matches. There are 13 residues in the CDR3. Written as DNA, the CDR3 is TGCGCCAGCAGCTTTACAGGGGGGGATACGCAGTATTTT. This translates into CASSFTGGDTQYF.

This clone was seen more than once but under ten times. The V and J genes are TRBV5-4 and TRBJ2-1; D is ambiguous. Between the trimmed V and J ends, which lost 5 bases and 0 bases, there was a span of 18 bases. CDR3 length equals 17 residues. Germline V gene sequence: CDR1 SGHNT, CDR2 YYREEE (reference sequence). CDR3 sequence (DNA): TGTGCCAGCAGTCCTACAAGTGATGGCTACTCCTACAATGAGCAGTTCTTC. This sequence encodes CASSPTSDGYSYNEQFF.

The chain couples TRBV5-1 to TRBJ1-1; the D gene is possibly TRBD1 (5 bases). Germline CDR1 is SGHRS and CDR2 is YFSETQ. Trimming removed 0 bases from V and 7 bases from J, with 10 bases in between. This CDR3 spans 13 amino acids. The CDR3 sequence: CASSLGQLGEAFF. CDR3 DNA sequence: TGCGCCAGCAGCTTGGGACAGTTAGGTGAAGCTTTCTTT.

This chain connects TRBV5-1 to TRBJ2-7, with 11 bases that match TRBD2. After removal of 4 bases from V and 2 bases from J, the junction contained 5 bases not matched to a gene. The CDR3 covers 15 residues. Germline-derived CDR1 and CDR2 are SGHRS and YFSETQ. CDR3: CASSTLAGGPYEQYF. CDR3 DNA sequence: TGCGCCAGCAGCACCCTAGCGGGAGGCCCCTACGAGCAGTACTTC.

CDR3 region: CASSLGGTGFGNTIYF. The DNA for the CDR3 is TGTGCCAGCAGCTTAGGTGGGACAGGGTTCGGAAACACCATATATTTT. The chain combines TRBV7-9 with TRBJ1-3; 9 positions match TRBD1. In germline, CDR1 is SEHNR, CDR2 FQNEAQ (reference sequence). The CDR3 is 16 amino acids. Trimming removed 1 base from V and 4 bases from J; junction bases left unmatched: 5. Combining the CDR3 with reference TRBV7-9 and TRBJ1-3 gives the whole variable domain DTGVSQNPRHKITKRGQNVTFRCDPISEHNRLYWYRQTLGQGPEFLTYFQNEAQLEKSRLLSDRFSAERPKGSFSTLEIQRTEQGDSAMYLCASSLGGTGFGNTIYFGEGSWLTVV.

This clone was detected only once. The CDR3 DNA is TGTGCCATCAACCAGGGGCGAGACACTGAAGCTTTCTTT. This encodes CAINQGRDTEAFF. J is TRBJ1-1 and V is TRBV10-3; D may be TRBD1 (6 bases). The CDR3 runs to 13 residues. Trimming pared 7 bases from V and 3 bases from J, leaving 12 bases between. Germline assignment: CDR1 ENHRY and CDR2 SYGVKD.

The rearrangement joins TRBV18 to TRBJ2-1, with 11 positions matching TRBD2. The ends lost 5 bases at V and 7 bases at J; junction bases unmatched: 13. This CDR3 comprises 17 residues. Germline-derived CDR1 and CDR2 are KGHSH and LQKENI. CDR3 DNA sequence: TGTGCCAGCTCAACTACCATCACTAGCGGGAGATCGAATGAGCAGTTCTTC. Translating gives CASSTTITSGRSNEQFF.

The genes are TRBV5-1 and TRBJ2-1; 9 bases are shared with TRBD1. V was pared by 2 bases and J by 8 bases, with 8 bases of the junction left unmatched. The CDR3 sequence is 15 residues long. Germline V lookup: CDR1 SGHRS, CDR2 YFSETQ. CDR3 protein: CASSFPGQGSDEQFF. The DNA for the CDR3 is TGCGCCAGCAGCTTCCCGGGACAGGGTAGCGATGAGCAGTTCTTC.

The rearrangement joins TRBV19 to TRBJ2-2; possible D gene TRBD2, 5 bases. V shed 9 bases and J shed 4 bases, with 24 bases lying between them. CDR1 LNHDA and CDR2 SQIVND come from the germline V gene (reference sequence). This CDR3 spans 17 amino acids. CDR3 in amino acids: CASRGSTYPTTTGELFF. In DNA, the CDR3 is TGTGCCAGCCGTGGGAGTACTTACCCGACGACCACCGGGGAGCTGTTTTTT. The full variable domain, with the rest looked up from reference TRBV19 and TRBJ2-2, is DGGITQSPKYLFRKEGQNVTLSCEQNLNHDAMYWYRQDPGQGLRLIYYSQIVNDFQKGDIAEGYSVSREKKESFPLTVTSAQKNPTAFYLCASRGSTYPTTTGELFFGEGSRLTVL.

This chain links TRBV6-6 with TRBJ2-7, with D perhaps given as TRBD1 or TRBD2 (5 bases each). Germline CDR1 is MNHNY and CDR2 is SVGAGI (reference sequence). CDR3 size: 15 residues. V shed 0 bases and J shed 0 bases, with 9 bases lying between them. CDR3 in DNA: TGTGCCAGCAGTTACTCTTGGGACGGCTCCTACGAGCAGTACTTC. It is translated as CASSYSWDGSYEQYF.

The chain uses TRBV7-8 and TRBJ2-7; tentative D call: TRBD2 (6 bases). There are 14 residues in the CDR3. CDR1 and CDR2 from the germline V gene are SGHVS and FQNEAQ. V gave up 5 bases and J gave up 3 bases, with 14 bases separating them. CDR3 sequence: CASSPSGGIYEQYF. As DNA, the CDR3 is TGTGCCAGCAGCCCGAGCGGAGGGATCTACGAGCAGTACTTC.

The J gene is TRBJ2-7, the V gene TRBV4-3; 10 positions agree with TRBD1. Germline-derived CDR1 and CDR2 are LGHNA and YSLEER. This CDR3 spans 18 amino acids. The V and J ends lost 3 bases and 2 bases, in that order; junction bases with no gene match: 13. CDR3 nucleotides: TGCGCCAGCAGCCACCGGGACAGGGGACCGGAAACCGCCTACGAGCAGTACTTC. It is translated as CASSHRDRGPETAYEQYF.

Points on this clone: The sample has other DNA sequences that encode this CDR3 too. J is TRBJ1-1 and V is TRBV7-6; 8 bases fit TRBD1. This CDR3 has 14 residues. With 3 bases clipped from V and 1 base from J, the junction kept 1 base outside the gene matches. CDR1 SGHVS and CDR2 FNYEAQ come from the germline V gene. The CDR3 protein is CASSFGQGNTEAFF. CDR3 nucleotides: TGTGCCAGCAGCTTCGGACAGGGGAACACTGAAGCTTTCTTT.

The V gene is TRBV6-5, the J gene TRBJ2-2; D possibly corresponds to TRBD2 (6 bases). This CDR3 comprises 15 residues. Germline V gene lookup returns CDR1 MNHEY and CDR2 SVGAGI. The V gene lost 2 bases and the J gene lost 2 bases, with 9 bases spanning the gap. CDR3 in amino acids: CASSYKTSNTGELFF. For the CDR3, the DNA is TGTGCCAGCAGTTACAAAACTAGCAACACCGGGGAGCTGTTTTTT.

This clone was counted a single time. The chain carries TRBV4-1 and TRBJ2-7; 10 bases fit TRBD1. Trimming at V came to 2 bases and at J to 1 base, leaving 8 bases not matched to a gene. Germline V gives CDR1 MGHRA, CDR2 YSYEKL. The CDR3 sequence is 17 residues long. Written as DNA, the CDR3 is TGCGCCAGCAGCCAAAGACAGGGGGCGCGAACATCCTACGAGCAGTACTTC. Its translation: CASSQRQGARTSYEQYF.

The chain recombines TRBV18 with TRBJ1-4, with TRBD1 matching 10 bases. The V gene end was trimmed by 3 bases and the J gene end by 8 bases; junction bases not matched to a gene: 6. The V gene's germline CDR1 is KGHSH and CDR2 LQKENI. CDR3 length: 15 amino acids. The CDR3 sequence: CASSPRQGAWEKLFF. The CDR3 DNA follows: TGTGCCAGCTCACCCCGACAGGGGGCGTGGGAAAAACTGTTTTTT.

The CDR3 reads CAWSVRVGAFF. As DNA, the CDR3 is TGTGCCTGGAGCGTAAGGGTGGGAGCTTTCTTT. The chain couples TRBV30 to TRBJ1-1, with no clear D. Germline V gene lookup returns CDR1 GTSNPN and CDR2 SVGIG (reference sequence). The germline V and J ends were trimmed by 3 bases and 10 bases, with 12 bases remaining between them. The CDR3 extends over 11 amino acids.

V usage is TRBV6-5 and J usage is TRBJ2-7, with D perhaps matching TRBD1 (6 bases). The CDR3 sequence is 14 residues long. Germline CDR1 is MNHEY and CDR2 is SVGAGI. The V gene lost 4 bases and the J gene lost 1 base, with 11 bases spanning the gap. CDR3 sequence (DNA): TGTGCCAGCAGTTCATGGACAGAATCCTACGAGCAGTACTTC. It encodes CASSSWTESYEQYF.

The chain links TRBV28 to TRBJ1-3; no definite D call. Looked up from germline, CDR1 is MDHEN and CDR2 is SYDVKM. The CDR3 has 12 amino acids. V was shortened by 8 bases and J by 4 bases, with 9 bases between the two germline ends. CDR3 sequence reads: CASGYTGNTIYF. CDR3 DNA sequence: TGTGCCAGCGGGTACACAGGAAACACCATATATTTT. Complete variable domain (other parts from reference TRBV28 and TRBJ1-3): DVKVTQSSRYLVKRTGEKVFLECVQDMDHENMFWYRQDPGLGLRLIYFSYDVKMKEKGDIPEGYSVSREKKERFSLILESASTNQTSMYLCASGYTGNTIYFGEGSWLTVV.